This T cell receptor (beta chain) is from a study of blood T cell repertoires in COVID-19. Overall study: Acute and convalescent COVID-19 samples came from the United States, Italy and Spain.

Authors' data handling: Reference gene primer amplification gave nucleated cell count estimates. TCRdb keeps only in-frame clones here, not all; method: immunoSEQ multiplex PCR. The V and J calls and clone size come from that table; D and trimming were worked out from the DNA. The sample lists 200,000 to 250,000 clones, around 90% occurring once. The clonotype was recovered from a man aged 25 to 40 with acute or convalescent COVID-19. Sequencing was done on a sample of peripheral blood.

The CDR3 is CSVGSDSNQPQHF. The CDR3 nucleotides are TGCAGCGTTGGGTCAGATAGCAATCAGCCCCAGCATTTT. The V call is TRBV29-1, the J call TRBJ1-5, with unresolved D. The V gene lost 4 bases and the J gene lost 0 bases, with 7 bases spanning the gap. Per the germline V gene, CDR1 is SQVTM and CDR2 is ANQGSEA. The CDR3 is 13 residues long.